These 28 T cell receptor beta chains were all obtained from the same sample, sequenced in a study of spatial heterogeneity in lung cancer. TCRdb ran MiXCR on the 5' RACE reads and lists one entry per CDR3 protein. The table includes roughly 48,000 distinct CDR3 sequences, approximately 5% detected once. Time point indicated: sample taken at primary tumor resection. From tumor, nontumor lung or frozen PBMC, whole RNA was taken unsorted for sequencing. The sample was PBMCs, taken at surgery. The receptors come from a male donor with early-stage non-small cell lung cancer.

This clonotype was counted at least ten times. The chain recombines TRBV5-1 with TRBJ2-7; TRBD2 aligns across 9 bases. Trimming took 0 bases from V and 5 from J; bases not matched to a gene: 15. The V gene's germline CDR1 is SGHRS and CDR2 YFSETQ. The CDR3 spans 18 residues. As DNA, the CDR3 is TGCGCCAGCAGCTTGGTAAGATTGGGACTAGCAGCGGGGAACGAGCAGTACTTC. This gives the protein CASSLVRLGLAAGNEQYF. Based on the CDR3 plus reference TRBV5-1 and TRBJ2-7, the full variable domain is KAGVTQTPRYLIKTRGQQVTLSCSPISGHRSVSWYQQTPGQGLQFLFEYFSETQRNKGNFPGRFSGRQFSNSRSEMNVSTLELGDSALYLCASSLVRLGLAAGNEQYFGPGTRLTVT.

Many counts were recorded for this clonotype. The gene calls are TRBV6-5 and TRBJ1-2; perhaps TRBD1 as D (5 bases). V was cut by 5 bases and J by 1 base, with 8 bases left in between. The CDR3 is 13 residues long. Per the germline V gene, CDR1 is MNHEY and CDR2 is SVGAGI. The CDR3 DNA reads TGTGCCAGCAGTCGGACACTTAACTATGGCTACACCTTC. Translated, it gives CASSRTLNYGYTF.

Ten or more counts support this clonotype. J is TRBJ2-1 and V is TRBV9; 12 bases map to TRBD2. V lost 0 bases, J lost 7 bases, and 5 bases stayed unmatched. The CDR3 is 16 residues long. Per the germline V gene, CDR1 is SGDLS and CDR2 is YYNGEE. The CDR3 DNA sequence: TGTGCCAGCAGCGTAGGGCTAGCGGGAGGGTTAAATGAGCAGTTCTTC. It codes for CASSVGLAGGLNEQFF.

This clonotype has at least ten counts. V gene TRBV2 combines with J gene TRBJ2-1; 8 positions match TRBD1. V shed 3 bases, J shed 9 bases, and the junction held 7 bases outside the gene matches. The CDR3 is 14 amino acids. CDR1 and CDR2 from the germline V gene are SNHLY and FYNNEI. Here the CDR3 DNA reads TGTGCCAGCAGTGACAGGACAGGGTTTGGTGAGCAGTTCTTC. Translated: CASSDRTGFGEQFF.

This clonotype came up many times. The CDR3 end shows no conserved phenylalanine or tryptophan, and so a read error is likely. This chain links TRBV20-1 with TRBJ2-7, with 10 nucleotides matching TRBD2. Germline-derived CDR1 and CDR2 are DFQATT and SNEGSKA (reference sequence). J gave up 2 bases and V 5 bases, and 6 bases lay outside the gene matches. This CDR3 is built from 14 residues. The CDR3 sequence is CSAGLAAAPYEQYL. The CDR3 region has the DNA TGCAGTGCTGGACTAGCGGCAGCCCCCTACGAGCAGTACTTA.

This clonotype was seen repeatedly, ten times or more. The chain employs TRBV30 and TRBJ1-1; D might be TRBD1 (5 bases). Germline V CDR1 and CDR2: GTSNPN, SVGIG (reference sequence). This CDR3 contains 13 residues. The V end lost 0 bases, the J end lost 4 bases, and 9 bases lay between the germline ends. The CDR3 is CAWSVGGGTEAFF. The DNA for the CDR3 is TGTGCCTGGAGTGTAGGCGGGGGCACTGAAGCTTTCTTT.

This clonotype was counted at least ten times. This rearrangement joins TRBV30 to TRBJ2-1; D remains unclear. V dropped 1 base and J dropped 5 bases, with 6 bases sitting between them. Germline CDR1 and CDR2: GTSNPN and SVGIG (reference sequence). CDR3 size: 12 residues. The CDR3 reads CAWSGADNEQFF. CDR3 DNA sequence: TGTGCCTGGAGTGGTGCGGACAATGAGCAGTTCTTC.

This clonotype has a count of ten or more. DNA of the CDR3: TGTGCCAGCAGCGCTAGGTTTGACGGCGCCCAGTACTTC. Translation: CASSARFDGAQYF. The V and J genes are TRBV14 and TRBJ2-5; D ambiguous. Germline loops: CDR1 SGHDN, CDR2 FVKESK. There are 13 residues in the CDR3. The ends were cut back, 5 bases at V and 9 bases at J, with 16 bases in the middle.

At least ten counts were recorded for this clonotype. This sequence joins TRBV20-1 and TRBJ2-7; D is undetermined. V lost 2 bases and J lost 3, with 11 bases in between. Germline-derived CDR1 and CDR2 are DFQATT and SNEGSKA (reference sequence). The CDR3 spans 13 residues. The CDR3: CSARPSDRYEQYF. CDR3 bases: TGCAGTGCTAGACCCAGCGACCGCTACGAGCAGTACTTC.

This clonotype was recorded many times. The rearrangement uses TRBV7-9 and TRBJ1-2; D remains ambiguous. Trimming pared 1 base from V and 7 bases from J, leaving 16 bases between. CDR1 SEHNR and CDR2 FQNEAQ come from the germline V gene (reference sequence). This CDR3 contains 15 residues. The CDR3 protein is CASSLVVGPGSGYTF. CDR3 DNA: TGTGCCAGCAGCTTAGTGGTCGGCCCGGGCAGTGGCTACACCTTC.

This clonotype was observed at least ten times. The V call is TRBV12-5, the J call TRBJ2-3; 14 bases are a match to TRBD2. V lost 7 bases and J lost 11; bases outside the gene matches: 8. The V gene's germline CDR1 is LGHNT and CDR2 FRNRAP. This CDR3 is 14 amino acids long. The DNA of the CDR3 is TGTGCTAGTGCCGGGACTAGCGGGAGAGATGGGCAGTATTTT. Protein product: CASAGTSGRDGQYF.

This clonotype was counted ten times or more. V is TRBV11-2 and J is TRBJ2-7; D uncertain. The V end was cut by 1 base, the J end by 7 bases, with 11 bases between. Germline V gene lookup returns CDR1 SGHAT and CDR2 FQNNGV. The CDR3 runs to 13 residues. Here the CDR3 reads CASSLVGEREQYF. As DNA, the CDR3 is TGTGCCAGCAGCTTAGTCGGAGAGCGTGAGCAGTACTTC.

This clonotype turned up a few times. The chain is built from TRBV7-3 and TRBJ2-5; D uncertain. Germline CDR1 reads SGHTA; CDR2 reads FQGTGA. Trimming cost V 3 bases and J 3 bases, with 8 bases left between them. The CDR3 has 13 residues. The CDR3 spells CASSFQAEETQYF. The CDR3 region has the DNA TGTGCCAGCAGCTTCCAGGCCGAAGAGACCCAGTACTTC.

V gene TRBV5-4 combines with J gene TRBJ2-2, with D possibly TRBD2 on 7 matching bases. Germline loops: CDR1 SGHNT, CDR2 YYREEE (reference sequence). V was shortened by 1 base and J by 4 bases, with 14 bases between the two germline ends. The CDR3 consists of 16 residues. The CDR3 here is CASSLLGGPVTGELFF. CDR3 bases: TGTGCCAGCAGCTTGTTGGGGGGGCCGGTCACCGGGGAGCTGTTTTTT.

In this sample, this clonotype turned up many times. The rearrangement joins TRBV18 to TRBJ2-5, with D possibly TRBD1 on 6 matching bases. Germline loops: CDR1 KGHSH, CDR2 LQKENI. There are 14 residues in the CDR3. Trimming took off 5 bases at V and 4 bases at J, with 14 bases between the two ends. CDR3 sequence: CASSAGGGGETQYF. CDR3 bases: TGTGCCAGCTCAGCAGGTGGGGGCGGAGAGACCCAGTACTTC.

At least ten counts were recorded for this clonotype. The gene calls are TRBV28 and TRBJ2-5; 9 bases are shared with TRBD2. The CDR3 length is 15 residues. V trimming: 4 bases; J trimming: 2 bases; junction bases outside the gene matches: 5. Germline V gene sequence: CDR1 MDHEN, CDR2 SYDVKM. The CDR3 nucleotides are TGTGCCAGCAGTTCGCGGGGGGGGTTTCAAGAGACCCAGTACTTC. Protein sequence: CASSSRGGFQETQYF.

This clonotype was found many times. V gene TRBV29-1 combines with J gene TRBJ1-2; D call uncertain. The CDR3 is made up of 11 amino acids. The germline V gene encodes CDR1 SQVTM and CDR2 ANQGSEA. The V and J ends lost 1 base and 4 bases respectively, with 4 bases between them. The CDR3 spells CSVEVSYGYTF. The CDR3 DNA follows: TGCAGCGTTGAAGTTAGCTATGGCTACACCTTC.

The genes are TRBV24-1 and TRBJ2-2; D is unresolved. This CDR3 region has 13 residues. Germline V gene lookup returns CDR1 KGHDR and CDR2 SFDVKD. V was trimmed by 4 bases and J by 7 bases, leaving 9 bases between them. CDR3 coding DNA: TGTGCCACCAGTGAGTGGGCTCGCGGGGAGCTGTTTTTT. Protein product: CATSEWARGELFF.

This clonotype came up many times. The chain carries TRBV5-1 and TRBJ2-3; 11 nucleotides line up with TRBD2. The trim removed 5 bases at V and 4 bases at J, leaving 12 bases unmatched. From germline, CDR1 is SGHRS and CDR2 YFSETQ. CDR3 length: 17 residues. CDR3 amino acids: CASRGLSSGRLPDTQYF. Written as DNA, the CDR3 is TGCGCCAGCAGGGGGCTATCTAGCGGGAGGTTACCAGATACGCAGTATTTT.

Ten or more counts support this clonotype. V is TRBV5-1 and J is TRBJ2-7; a weak D match, TRBD1 (6 bases). V lost 5 bases and J lost 2, with 17 bases in between. CDR3 length: 15 residues. CDR1 is SGHRS and CDR2 is YFSETQ in the germline V gene. This CDR3 reads CASSGLGQLTYEQYF. The CDR3 DNA is TGCGCCAGCAGTGGACTCGGACAGCTGACCTACGAGCAGTACTTC.

The table lists this clonotype with many counts. This chain's CDR3 is CASSRTGGESEQYF. As DNA, the CDR3 is TGTGCCAGCAGCCGGACAGGAGGGGAGTCCGAGCAGTACTTC. This chain connects TRBV11-2 to TRBJ2-7; possibly TRBD1 for D (7 bases). Trimming pared 5 bases from V and 6 bases from J, leaving 17 bases between. There are 14 residues in the CDR3. From germline, CDR1 is SGHAT and CDR2 FQNNGV.

This clonotype has at least ten counts. V and J are TRBV6-2 or TRBV6-3 and TRBJ1-2; D unclear. V gave up 8 bases and J gave up 1 base, with 8 bases separating them. This CDR3 region has 12 residues. Germline assignment: CDR1 MNHEY and CDR2 SVGEGT. In DNA, the CDR3 is TGTGCCAGCGGACTGTTTAACTATGGCTACACCTTC. Protein product: CASGLFNYGYTF.

This clonotype appeared many times. The chain has TRBV3-1 and TRBJ2-3, with 13 positions matching TRBD2. The germline CDR1 and CDR2 sequences are LGHDT and YNNKEL (reference sequence). The CDR3 extends over 18 amino acids. V trimming: 6 bases; J trimming: 8 bases; junction bases outside the gene matches: 17. The CDR3 loop reads CASSYNLPGLAGRATQYF. In DNA, the CDR3 is TGTGCCAGCAGTTACAATCTACCGGGACTAGCGGGAAGGGCTACGCAGTATTTT.

The sample holds many counts of this clonotype. The V and J genes are TRBV20-1 and TRBJ2-7, with 8 nucleotides matching TRBD2. The CDR3 sequence is 14 residues long. Trimming cost V 5 bases and J 1 base; bases outside gene matches: 7. CDR1 DFQATT and CDR2 SNEGSKA come from the germline V gene (reference sequence). The CDR3 reads CSAYSGTESYEQYF. DNA of the CDR3: TGCAGTGCTTATAGCGGGACCGAATCCTACGAGCAGTACTTC.

This clonotype was seen at least ten times. This chain connects TRBV24-1 to TRBJ2-1, with D uncertain. The CDR3 sequence is 15 residues long. The germline V and J ends were trimmed by 3 bases and 6 bases, with 14 bases remaining between them. The V gene's germline CDR1 is KGHDR and CDR2 SFDVKD. The CDR3 DNA reads TGTGCCACCAGTGATCAGACCTCCTGGGGCAATGAGCAGTTCTTC. Translating it yields CATSDQTSWGNEQFF.

There are many counts of this clonotype. The rearrangement links TRBV12-3 or TRBV12-4 to TRBJ1-2; TRBD1 might be the D (6 bases). The V and J ends lost 4 bases and 8 bases respectively, with 8 bases between them. The CDR3 is 11 residues long. In nucleotides, the CDR3 is TGTGCCAGCAGTTACAGGGAAGGCTACACCTTC. Translated, it gives CASSYREGYTF.

The V gene is TRBV7-2, the J gene TRBJ2-6; D not certain. CDR3 length equals 15 residues. Germline loops: CDR1 SGHTA, CDR2 FQGNSA. V gave up 3 bases and J gave up 4 bases, with 10 bases separating them. CDR3 residues: CASSLLLTGANVLTF. CDR3 sequence (DNA): TGTGCCAGCAGCTTGTTGTTAACCGGGGCCAACGTCCTGACTTTC.

This clonotype has ten or more counts. The chain joins TRBV20-1 to TRBJ1-5, with a weak D call TRBD1 (5 bases). The V and J ends lost 3 bases and 0 bases respectively, with 18 bases between them. Germline V gene lookup returns CDR1 DFQATT and CDR2 SNEGSKA (reference sequence). The CDR3 is made up of 17 amino acids. The CDR3 reads CSAREGPTGYSNQPQHF. The CDR3 DNA reads as TGCAGTGCTAGGGAGGGACCGACGGGATATAGCAATCAGCCCCAGCATTTT.